This T cell receptor beta chain stems from a study of blood T cell repertoires in COVID-19. Across the study: PBMCs, B-cell-depleted T cells, or T cells were the source of the cDNA or gDNA that made up the material.

Membership in each cohort depended on participant-reported clinical history. Two negative PCRs, clearance, or symptom resolution characterized the recovered Cohort 3 donors. From germline, CDR1 is MDHEN and CDR2 SYDVKM. J was trimmed by 4 bases and V by 2 bases; bases with no gene match: 0. The CDR3 is 15 amino acids. In the authors' methods: Amplification of reference gene primers was used by the study to estimate nucleated cell counts. The assay was immunoSEQ multiplex PCR, and TCRdb's table has in-frame clones only and misses some. V and J calls plus clone size are reproduced from that table; the DNA served to infer D and trimming. The data contain 250,000 or so clones, approximately 85% of them seen just once; the ten biggest clones take up 1.5% to 2%.

The chain has TRBV28 and TRBJ2-1, with 12 bases fitting TRBD2. Sequencing used PBMCs or T cells enriched from blood (not recorded which). This clonotype was obtained from a woman in her fifties or sixties who had recovered from COVID-19. The CDR3 sequence: CASSLGLAGYNEQFF. CDR3 sequence (DNA): TGTGCCAGCAGTTTAGGACTAGCGGGGTACAATGAGCAGTTCTTC.